The rows below give T cell receptor beta chains drawn from one sample of a study of response to subunit inactivated influenza vaccine. One entry per CDR3 protein, called by TCRdb with MiXCR from the RT-PCR reads. Of more than 700,000 distinct CDR3 sequences listed, 21% are singletons. The material sequenced was PBMCs from blood, taken about 5 days after vaccination. These receptors were taken from a man aged 50 or older who received an inactivated influenza vaccine. Each CDR3 is given with its conserved first and last residue. The D gene is left open where the match is weak. Size values are once, few and many counts, or a class for expanded clones, and some rows have none.

DNA	CDR3	D	V	J	size
TGTGCCAGCAGTTTAGATAGCGGGGGGGCAGATACGCAGTATTTT	CASSLDSGGADTQYF	TRBD2	TRBV12-3/TRBV12-4	TRBJ2-3	many
TGTGCCAGCAGCCAAGAAAAAGGGACAGGGCAAGAGACCCAGTACTTC	CASSQEKGTGQETQYF	TRBD1	TRBV3-1	TRBJ2-5	-
TGTGCCAGCAGCTCCAGGGGACATGCAACTAATGAAAAACTGTTTTTT	CASSSRGHATNEKLFF	-	TRBV11-2	TRBJ1-4	-
TGTGCCAGCAGTTACCCGAACAGGGACTACAAGCAGTACTTC	CASSYPNRDYKQYF	-	TRBV6-2/TRBV6-3	TRBJ2-7	-
TGTGCCAGCAGTTACGGGGGGAGCGGGAGCGAGGGCAATGAGCAGTTCTTC	CASSYGGSGSEGNEQFF	TRBD2	TRBV6-5	TRBJ2-1	-
TGTGCCAGCAGCCAAGAGGGGTTGGGAGGCGAAAAACTGTTTTTT	CASSQEGLGGEKLFF	-	TRBV3-1	TRBJ1-4	few
TGTGCCAGCAGTGATCTTGGCGGCAAGTACCAAGAGACCCAGTACTTC	CASSDLGGKYQETQYF	-	TRBV6-1	TRBJ2-5	once
TGTGCCAGCAACAAAAAGCGGGGGCCGCGGACCGGGGAGCTGTTTTTT	CASNKKRGPRTGELFF	TRBD2	TRBV6-1	TRBJ2-2	-
TGCGCCAGCAGCCAAGGGGGATCCTTGAACACTGAAGCTTTCTTT	CASSQGGSLNTEAFF	-	TRBV4-1	TRBJ1-1	-
TGTGCCAGCATCAAGGGGGTTGGGGGTAGCTATGGCTACACCTTC	CASIKGVGGSYGYTF	-	TRBV28	TRBJ1-2	-
TGTGCCAGCACCCTTAAGCGGGGTCCCTACGAGCAGTACTTC	CASTLKRGPYEQYF	-	TRBV21-1	TRBJ2-7	-
TGTGCCAGCAGTCGAGACAGGTTCGACAATCAGCCCCAGCATTTT	CASSRDRFDNQPQHF	-	TRBV12-3/TRBV12-4	TRBJ1-5	-
TGTGCCAGCAGTACGACAGGGGGCGGGGGTCCCGGGGAGCTGTTTTTT	CASSTTGGGGPGELFF	TRBD1	TRBV27	TRBJ2-2	-
TGCAGTGCCGTCAGGGGGAAAACTGAAGCTTTCTTT	CSAVRGKTEAFF	TRBD1	TRBV20-1	TRBJ1-1	many
TGTGCCACCAGCAGAACAGGGGCCTGGGGCACTGAAGCTTTCTTT	CATSRTGAWGTEAFF	TRBD1	TRBV15	TRBJ1-1	few
TGTGCCACCAGTGATCCGGGACAGGCCCGGGTGTCGCAGTATTTT	CATSDPGQARVSQYF	TRBD1	TRBV24-1	TRBJ2-3	-
TGCGCCAGCAGCGATCACTTCACCCAGTACTTC	CASSDHFTQYF	-	TRBV5-1	TRBJ2-5	few
TGTGCCTGGAGTGTCGACCGGACAGCTCTAGCCAAAAACATTCAGTACTTC	CAWSVDRTALAKNIQYF	-	TRBV30	TRBJ2-4	many
TGTGCTAGTGGTTCGGGACAGGGGGCCTACAATGAGCAGTTCTTC	CASGSGQGAYNEQFF	TRBD1	TRBV12-5	TRBJ2-1	-
TGCAGTGCTAGGAGGGGGACTAGTCTGAACGAGCAGTACTTC	CSARRGTSLNEQYF	TRBD2	TRBV20-1	TRBJ2-7	-
TGTGCCAGCATACCTCTTGGCGGCGCCTACAATGAGCAGTTCTTC	CASIPLGGAYNEQFF	-	TRBV28	TRBJ2-1	-
TGTGCCAGCAGTTACTCGGACAGGACAGGGGTGATCTTC	CASSYSDRTGVIF	TRBD1	TRBV6-5	TRBJ2-1	once
TGCGCCAGCAGCCCACGGACAGGCAAGGCCTACAATGAGCAGTTCTTC	CASSPRTGKAYNEQFF	TRBD1	TRBV4-3	TRBJ2-1	-
TGCAGCGTTGAATCCATTAACTATGGCTACACCTTC	CSVESINYGYTF	-	TRBV29-1	TRBJ1-2	few
TGCAGTGCTCGCTCAGGGGGACCCCTAGGGGAGCAGTTCTTC	CSARSGGPLGEQFF	TRBD1	TRBV20-1	TRBJ2-1	-
TGTGCCATCCGTGGATTTAGCGTAAACGAGCAGTACTTC	CAIRGFSVNEQYF	-	TRBV28	TRBJ2-7	-
TGCAGTGCTAGAGGGGGGCGGGACGGGCAGATATACAATGAGCAGTTCTTC	CSARGGRDGQIYNEQFF	-	TRBV20-1	TRBJ2-1	few
TGTGCCAGCAGCCCTAGGACCCGATCGAGCGAGCAGTACTTC	CASSPRTRSSEQYF	-	TRBV6-1	TRBJ2-7	once
TGTGCCAGCACCCTCGGGATGTCTAATGAAAAACTGTTTTTT	CASTLGMSNEKLFF	-	TRBV12-3/TRBV12-4	TRBJ1-4	few
TGTGCCACCAGTGAGGGGGTTAGCACTGAAGCTTTCTTT	CATSEGVSTEAFF	-	TRBV24-1	TRBJ1-1	-
TGTGCCAGCGGTAGGGGTTATAGCAATCAGCCCCAGCATTTT	CASGRGYSNQPQHF	-	TRBV6-1	TRBJ1-5	-
TGTGCCAGCTCACCACGGTCTTCAGGGACAGGGGCGAACGAGCAGTACTTC	CASSPRSSGTGANEQYF	TRBD1	TRBV18	TRBJ2-7	-
TGTGCCAGCAGCCAAGAACTGGCTAGCGGATACAATGAGCAGTTCTTC	CASSQELASGYNEQFF	TRBD2	TRBV4-2	TRBJ2-1	few
TGCGCCAGCAGCCCGGGACACGGCCTAGCCAAAAACATTCAGTACTTC	CASSPGHGLAKNIQYF	-	TRBV4-1	TRBJ2-4	few
TGTGCCATCAGTGGCGGAGGGGGAAATCAGCCCCAGCATTTT	CAISGGGGNQPQHF	-	TRBV10-3	TRBJ1-5	-
TGCAGTGCTCACGGACTAGCGGGGTCAAGCGAGCAGTTCTTC	CSAHGLAGSSEQFF	TRBD2	TRBV20-1	TRBJ2-1	-
TGTGCCAGCACCGCCCAGGGGGAAAATTCACCCCTCCACTTT	CASTAQGENSPLHF	TRBD1	TRBV6-1	TRBJ1-6	once
TGCAGTGCTAGAGTAAAGGGACAGGGGAGGACAGATACGCAGTATTTT	CSARVKGQGRTDTQYF	TRBD1	TRBV20-1	TRBJ2-3	-
TGTGCCAGCAGCGCCGGGACAGGGGATCGCCCTGGTTCTGGCTACACCTTC	CASSAGTGDRPGSGYTF	TRBD1	TRBV5-5	TRBJ1-2	-
TGCGCCAGCACCGTGGACCCGGGGGGGCAGCCCCAGCATTTT	CASTVDPGGQPQHF	-	TRBV4-1	TRBJ1-5	few